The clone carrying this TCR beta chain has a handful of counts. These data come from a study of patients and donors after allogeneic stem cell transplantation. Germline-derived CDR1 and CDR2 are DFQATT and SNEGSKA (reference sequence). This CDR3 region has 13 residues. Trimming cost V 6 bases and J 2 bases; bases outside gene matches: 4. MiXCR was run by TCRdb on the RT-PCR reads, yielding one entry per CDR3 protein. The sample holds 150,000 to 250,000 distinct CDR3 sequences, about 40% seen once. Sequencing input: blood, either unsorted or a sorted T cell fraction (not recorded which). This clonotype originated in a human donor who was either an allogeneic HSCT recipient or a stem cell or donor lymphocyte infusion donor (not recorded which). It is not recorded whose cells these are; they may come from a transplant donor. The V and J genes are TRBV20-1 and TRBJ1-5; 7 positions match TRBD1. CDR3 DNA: TGCAGTGCGAACAGGGGAGGCAATCAGCCCCAGCATTTT. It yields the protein CSANRGGNQPQHF.